This TCR beta chain was documented in a study of shared clonotypes between healthy human individuals (dated by TCRdb to 2020 to 2022). Regarding the complete study: The cohort comprised a couple of women and a few men aged 18 to 49 years. Leukapheresis yielded between about 0.94 and 9 billion PBMCs per donor. To estimate repertoire size and how much clonotypes are shared between individuals, the study performed deep sequencing of blood TCR repertoires from a handful of healthy adults. For each donor, three plates each were used for CD4 naive and CD4 memory, two plates were used for CD8 naive, and one plate was used for CD8 memory. Libraries were prepared and TCR repertoires were sequenced by different laboratories using diverse techniques, in order to increase sequencing depth and limit assay-specific biases. Summary of the overall study and its limitations: Clonotypes shared by all four sorted-subset donors showed higher generation probabilities than non-shared clonotypes. Sampling was restricted to blood, and TCR repertoires in tissue are likely to differ from TCR repertoires in blood. Across several donors, about 5.2% of naive CD4, roughly 3.5% of naive CD8, under 2.5% of memory CD4, and around 0.4% of memory CD8 clonotypes were shared. The genetic and exposure-history diversity represented was limited by the small number of donors. Even with the large sequencing depth, rarefaction of the sorted-subset datasets indicated that sequencing was incomplete. Based on pairwise subsampling, the degree of clonotype sharing among donors was expected to be affected by sequencing depth. Naive subsets generally had larger estimated clonotype richness than memory subsets did.

CDR3 length: 10 amino acids, cysteine to phenylalanine. The only DNA kept is the CDR3, 30 bases in frame from the first base. V sheds 6 bases and J sheds 4 bases, leaving 4 bases between their ends. The germline V gene gives CDR1 as MNHNS and CDR2 as SASEGT. Using the deep immunoSEQ assay, TCR CDR3 regions were amplified from genomic DNA by multiplex PCR. Extracted genomic DNA from each cell subset was spread evenly across all wells of several immunoSEQ 96-well plates, with each plate serving as a replicate. Each replicate PCR for sorted subsets received approximately 200 ng genomic DNA, equal to about 30,000 T cell genomes. The purified libraries were quantified using a Qubit 3.0 fluorometer, sized with a Bioanalyzer 2100, and then quantified again using the KAPA Library Quantification kit. A separate single-read 150-cycle Illumina NextSeq 550 flow cell was used to sequence each immunoSEQ 96-well plate. As for how the authors treated the data: Because the immunoSEQ output included only junctional sequences and no quality scores, the filtering could not be the same as the filtering used for full-length reads. Sequences were annotated with PyIR, a Python wrapper for IgBLAST v1.9, and V/J genes and CDR3 were assigned using IMGT germline references. Reads were removed for weak V/J assignments (E-value above 1e-6), missing CDR3, stop codons, out-of-frame junctions, or ambiguous translated residues. V3J clonotypes were defined as sequences sharing the same inferred V gene, J gene, and CDR3 amino acid sequence. Percentage overlap between repertoires was calculated by dividing the number of shared unique clonotypes by the size of the smaller repertoire. RTK rarefaction, the Chao1 estimator, and Recon v2.1 estimates of unobserved clonotypes were used to assess repertoire richness. OLGA was used to compute generation probabilities for all TCRbeta clonotypes that the gDNA method yielded from a handful of donors. TCRdb mirrors the immuneACCESS table, restricted to in-frame sequences. Some clones are absent from its copies; in checked studies, under half trace to an unresolved V gene, and the reason for the others is unknown. That table gives V, J and clone size, and the DNA gave D and trimming. The sample records roughly 1,600,000 clones, around 98.5% of which are singletons. The top ten constitute over 0.3% of the sample.

The donors were healthy, HIV-negative adults with no recently reported acute infections or vaccinations. Only Caucasian adults living in Nashville, Tennessee, USA were represented among the donors. Magnetic negative selection was used to enrich CD4+ T cells, after which naive cells were positively selected on CD45RA and the negative fraction became the memory subset. After blood collection by leukapheresis, PBMCs were isolated using Ficoll-Histopaque density gradient centrifugation and then cryopreserved in the vapor phase of liquid nitrogen. Analytical flow cytometry was used to check the purity and quantity of each magnetically sorted T cell population. Each sorted fraction had its genomic DNA isolated and then quantified by UV absorbance on a Nanodrop 2000c. As concerns this clone: Its specific antigen is unknown. No base quality values were provided; no much bigger clone lies one nucleotide off.

Sequencing was performed on naive CD4+ T cells sorted from blood. The cell subset or site label on this specimen signifies: CD45RA+ positively selected. This TCR was recovered from a man in his thirties or forties in good health. The chain employs TRBV6-1 and TRBJ2-7, with no confidently assigned D gene. The CDR3 protein sequence reads: CASRSYEQYF. The DNA reads TGTGCCAGCAGGAGTTACGAGCAGTACTTC.